This is a list of T cell receptor beta chains from one sample in a study of cytomegalovirus exposure and HLA in healthy donors. The data were produced by immunoSEQ multiplex PCR, yet TCRdb's version contains in-frame clones alone and is incomplete. The table includes roughly 100,000 clones, roughly nine tenths detected once. The specimen sequenced was PBMCs. Every receptor here comes from a woman aged 18-35 years in good health and CMV-seropositive. Each CDR3 is given with its conserved first and last residue. A D gene is named only where the DNA matches it firmly. Clone size is stated in some rows and not others, as once, few, many or a class when expanded.

j_gene	abundance	d_gene	v_gene	CDR3aa	CDR3nt
TRBJ2-7	few	.	TRBV6-4	CASSFLVAGVKHEQYF	TGTGCCAGCAGTTTCCTCGTGGCAGGGGTGAAACACGAGCAGTACTTC
TRBJ2-5	once	TRBD1	TRBV28	CASRQGNLETQYF	TGTGCCAGCAGACAGGGGAATCTGGAGACCCAGTACTTC
TRBJ1-6	once	TRBD1	TRBV5-6	CASSLVQGIGSPLHF	TGTGCCAGCAGCTTGGTACAGGGGATAGGTTCACCCCTCCACTTT
TRBJ1-2	.	.	TRBV5-1	CASSPGILTGGYTF	TGCGCCAGCAGCCCCGGAATATTGACAGGCGGCTACACCTTC
TRBJ1-4	once	TRBD1	TRBV6-1	CASSESQGQEKLFF	TGTGCCAGCAGTGAGTCACAGGGGCAAGAAAAACTGTTTTTT
TRBJ1-1	once	.	TRBV28	CASRLTGEAFF	TGTGCCAGCAGATTGACAGGTGAAGCTTTCTTT
TRBJ2-7	.	.	TRBV5-1	CASGSRGITYEQYF	TGCGCCAGCGGAAGTCGGGGGATAACCTACGAGCAGTACTTC
TRBJ1-5	.	TRBD1	TRBV6-1	CASSEAPRDRVHF	TGTGCCAGCAGTGAAGCGCCTAGAGACAGGGTACATTTT
TRBJ1-1	.	.	TRBV11-3	CASTSAGALGAEAFF	TGTGCCAGCACCTCAGCGGGGGCGTTAGGTGCTGAAGCTTTCTTT
TRBJ2-1	.	.	TRBV5-1	CASSLARVGNEQFF	TGCGCCAGCAGCTTGGCCCGGGTGGGCAATGAGCAGTTCTTC
TRBJ1-4	few	.	TRBV4-1	CASSRGVVREKLFF	TGCGCCAGCAGCCGCGGGGTAGTCCGCGAAAAACTGTTTTTT
TRBJ2-1	.	TRBD2	TRBV18	CASSPSTTSIQDEQFF	TGTGCCAGCTCACCGTCAACGACTAGCATTCAGGATGAGCAGTTCTTC
TRBJ1-4	.	.	TRBV27	CASSLSPAAYEKLFF	TGTGCCAGCAGTTTATCGCCAGCAGCGTACGAAAAACTGTTTTTT
TRBJ2-1	.	TRBD1	TRBV7-9	CASAWTGTGEQFF	TGTGCCAGCGCCTGGACAGGAACTGGTGAGCAGTTCTTC
TRBJ2-5	.	TRBD2	TRBV5-1	CASSLSQGGKETQYF	TGCGCCAGCAGCTTGTCCCAGGGAGGGAAGGAGACCCAGTACTTC
TRBJ1-4	once	TRBD1	TRBV28	CASSSNRQGEKLFF	TGTGCCAGCAGTTCGAACCGACAGGGTGAAAAACTGTTTTTT
TRBJ2-7	.	.	TRBV10-2	CASSRTGRAYEQYF	TGCGCCAGCAGCCGGACAGGGAGGGCCTACGAGCAGTACTTC
TRBJ1-2	.	.	TRBV14	CASSQAPGTYYGYTF	TGTGCCAGCAGCCAAGCGCCAGGGACATACTATGGCTACACCTTC
TRBJ2-5	.	TRBD1	TRBV28	CASRNRGKETQYF	TGTGCCAGCAGGAACAGGGGGAAAGAGACCCAGTACTTC
TRBJ2-1	.	TRBD2	TRBV5-6	CASSLAGGGYNEQFF	TGTGCCAGCAGCTTGGCGGGGGGAGGGTACAATGAGCAGTTCTTC
TRBJ1-4	.	TRBD1	TRBV28	CASSPRQGGREKLFF	TGTGCCAGCAGTCCCCGACAGGGCGGTCGCGAAAAACTGTTTTTT